Sequencing of this TCR beta chain was carried out in a study of blood T cell repertoires in COVID-19. Original data processing: Reference gene primer amplification gave nucleated cell count estimates. The method was immunoSEQ multiplex PCR; TCRdb's version includes in-frame clones alone and lacks a portion of them. V and J calls plus clone size are reproduced from that table; the DNA served to infer D and trimming. The table records over 90,000 clones, about nine tenths of them present only once. Germline V gives CDR1 SGHNT, CDR2 YENEEA. Germline trimming cut 5 bases from V and 1 base from J; bases unmatched to any gene: 7. There are 15 residues in the CDR3.

This sequence was found in a woman in her 50s with COVID-19, enrolled during active disease. The chain joins TRBV11-3 to TRBJ2-7; 8 positions agree with TRBD1. The material sequenced was peripheral blood. The CDR3 sequence: CASSPGTGSSYEQYF. CDR3 sequence (DNA): TGTGCCAGCAGCCCCGGGACAGGTTCTTCCTACGAGCAGTACTTC.